One sample yielded the 5 T cell receptor beta chains listed below, sequenced in a study of blood T cells in healthy people across ages. A sample-barcoded 5' primer and a J-beta primer mix were used in a second PCR of roughly 6 to 11 cycles. TCRdb reanalysed the 5' RACE reads using MiXCR and keeps one entry per CDR3 protein. The data show about 670,000 distinct CDR3 sequences, with about 50% seen just once and 13% held by the top ten. Sequences were obtained from blood. These receptors all come from a woman aged 80 or older in good health.

On this clonotype itself: One end of the junction varies from germline; a read error may be responsible. The V call is TRBV11-2, the J call TRBJ2-1, with TRBD2 matching 8 bases. This CDR3 is built from 17 residues. Germline assignment: CDR1 SGHAT and CDR2 FQNNGV. The CDR3: CASSLGAGTRSHNEQFF. The CDR3 coding sequence is TGTGCCAGCAGCTTAGGGGCGGGGACTAGATCCCACAATGAGCAGTTCTTT.

V and J are TRBV11-2 and TRBJ2-6; D might be TRBD1 (5 bases). Germline-derived CDR1 and CDR2 are SGHAT and FQNNGV. The CDR3 contains 17 residues. Trimming shortened V by 1 base and J by 1 base, and 11 bases separated the two germline ends. CDR3 DNA sequence: TGTGCCAGCAGCTTAGGAGCCTCAGGGTCTGGGGCCAACGTCCTGACTTTC. Its protein product is CASSLGASGSGANVLTF.

Many counts were recorded for this clonotype. This CDR3 reads CASSVRTSGYEQYF. CDR3 in DNA: TGTGCCAGCAGTGTGAGGACCTCGGGGTACGAGCAGTACTTC. V is TRBV28 and J is TRBJ2-7; tentative D call: TRBD2 (5 bases). CDR3 length: 14 amino acids. CDR1 and CDR2 from the germline V gene are MDHEN and SYDVKM. The V end lost 5 bases, the J end lost 4 bases, and 15 bases lay between the germline ends.

The chain carries TRBV3-1 and TRBJ2-7; TRBD1 matches at 7 bases. The J segment lost 0 bases and the V segment lost 2 bases, leaving 13 bases of the junction unmatched. Germline-derived CDR1 and CDR2 are LGHDT and YNNKEL (reference sequence). The CDR3 runs 18 residues. CDR3 sequence (DNA): TGTGCCAGCAGCCAACGCGGACCGGGACAGACAAGCTCCTACGAGCAGTACTTC. Translating gives CASSQRGPGQTSSYEQYF.

This clonotype was detected ten times or more. The CDR3 loop is CASSESGTGDGYTF. DNA of the CDR3: TGTGCCAGCAGTGAATCCGGGACAGGGGACGGCTACACCTTC. The gene calls are TRBV25-1 and TRBJ1-2, with 10 bases that match TRBD1. Germline trimming cut 1 base from V and 8 bases from J; bases unmatched to any gene: 4. CDR1 is MGHDK, CDR2 SYGVNS, per germline. The length of the CDR3 is 14 residues.